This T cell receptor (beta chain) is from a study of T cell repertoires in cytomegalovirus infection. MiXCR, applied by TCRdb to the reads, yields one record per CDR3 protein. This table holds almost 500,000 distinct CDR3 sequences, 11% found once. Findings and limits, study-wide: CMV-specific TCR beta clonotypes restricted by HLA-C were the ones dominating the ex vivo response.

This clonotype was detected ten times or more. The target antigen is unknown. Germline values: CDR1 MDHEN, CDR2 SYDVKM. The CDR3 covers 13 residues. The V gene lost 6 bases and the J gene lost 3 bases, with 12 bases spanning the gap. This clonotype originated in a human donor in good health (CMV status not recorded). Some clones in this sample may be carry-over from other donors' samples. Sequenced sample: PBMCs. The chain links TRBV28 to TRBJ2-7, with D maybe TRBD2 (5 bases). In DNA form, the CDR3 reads TGTGCCAGCAGCCCTCGCCGGGGCTACGAGCAGTACTTC. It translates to CASSPRRGYEQYF. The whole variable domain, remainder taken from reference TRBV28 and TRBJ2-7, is DVKVTQSSRYLVKRTGEKVFLECVQDMDHENMFWYRQDPGLGLRLIYFSYDVKMKEKGDIPEGYSVSREKKERFSLILESASTNQTSMYLCASSPRRGYEQYFGPGTRLTVT.